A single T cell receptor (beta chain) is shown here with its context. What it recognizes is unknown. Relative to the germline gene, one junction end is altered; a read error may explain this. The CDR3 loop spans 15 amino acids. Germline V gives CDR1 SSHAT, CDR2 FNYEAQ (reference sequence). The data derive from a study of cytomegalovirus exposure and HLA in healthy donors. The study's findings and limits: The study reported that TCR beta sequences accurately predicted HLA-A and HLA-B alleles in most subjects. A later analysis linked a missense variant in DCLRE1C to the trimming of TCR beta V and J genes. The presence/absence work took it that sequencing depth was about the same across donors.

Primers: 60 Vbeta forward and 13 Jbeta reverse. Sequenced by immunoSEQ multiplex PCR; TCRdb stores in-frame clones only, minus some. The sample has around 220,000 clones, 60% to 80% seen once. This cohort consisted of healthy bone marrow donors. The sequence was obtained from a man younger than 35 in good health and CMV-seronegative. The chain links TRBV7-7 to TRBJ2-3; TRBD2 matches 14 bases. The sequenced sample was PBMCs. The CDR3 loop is CASSPGLAGADTQYF. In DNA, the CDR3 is TGTGCTAGCAGCCCGGGACTAGCGGGAGCTGATACGCAGTATTTT.